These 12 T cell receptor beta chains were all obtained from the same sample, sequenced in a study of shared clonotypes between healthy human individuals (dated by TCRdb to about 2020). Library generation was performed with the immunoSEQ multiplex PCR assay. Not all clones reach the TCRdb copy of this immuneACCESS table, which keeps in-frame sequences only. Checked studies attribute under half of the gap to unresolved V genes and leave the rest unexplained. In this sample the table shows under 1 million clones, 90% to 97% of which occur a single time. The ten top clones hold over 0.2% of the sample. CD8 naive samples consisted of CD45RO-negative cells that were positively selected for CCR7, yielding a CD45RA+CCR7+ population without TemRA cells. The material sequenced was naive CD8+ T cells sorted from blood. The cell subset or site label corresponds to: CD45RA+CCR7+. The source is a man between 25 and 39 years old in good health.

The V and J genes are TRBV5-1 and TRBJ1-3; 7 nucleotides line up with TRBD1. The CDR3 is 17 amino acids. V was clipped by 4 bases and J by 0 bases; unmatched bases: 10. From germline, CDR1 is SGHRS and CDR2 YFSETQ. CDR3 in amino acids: CASSPGQDAHSGNTIYF. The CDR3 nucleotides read TGCGCCAGCAGCCCAGGACAGGACGCACACTCTGGAAACACCATATATTTT. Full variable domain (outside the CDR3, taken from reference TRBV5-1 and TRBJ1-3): KAGVTQTPRYLIKTRGQQVTLSCSPISGHRSVSWYQQTPGQGLQFLFEYFSETQRNKGNFPGRFSGRQFSNSRSEMNVSTLELGDSALYLCASSPGQDAHSGNTIYFGEGSWLTVV.

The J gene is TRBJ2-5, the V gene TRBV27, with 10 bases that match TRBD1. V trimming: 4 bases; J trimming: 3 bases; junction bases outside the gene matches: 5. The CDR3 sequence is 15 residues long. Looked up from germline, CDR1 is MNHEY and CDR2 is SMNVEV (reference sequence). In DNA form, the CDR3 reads TGTGCCAGCAGTTATGGGACAGGGGTTAAAGAGACCCAGTACTTC. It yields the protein CASSYGTGVKETQYF.

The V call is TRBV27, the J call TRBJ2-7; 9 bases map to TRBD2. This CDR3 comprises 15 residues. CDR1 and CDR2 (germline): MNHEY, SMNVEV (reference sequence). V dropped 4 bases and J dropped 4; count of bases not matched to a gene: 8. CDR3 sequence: CASSYASGIVYEQYF. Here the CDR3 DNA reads TGTGCCAGCAGTTATGCTAGCGGGATCGTGTACGAGCAGTACTTC.

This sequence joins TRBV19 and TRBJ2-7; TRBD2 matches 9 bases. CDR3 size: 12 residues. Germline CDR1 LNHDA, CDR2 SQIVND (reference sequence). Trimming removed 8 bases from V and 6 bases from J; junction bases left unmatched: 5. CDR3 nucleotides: TGTGCCAGTTCAGCGGGAGGTTTCGAGCAGTACTTC. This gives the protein CASSAGGFEQYF.

The CDR3 bases are TGCGCCAGCAGCTTGTTGGGGTTCTCAGAGACCCAGTACTTC. It translates to CASSLLGFSETQYF. The chain is built from TRBV5-1 and TRBJ2-5; D remains ambiguous. The CDR3 contains 14 residues. The germline CDR1 and CDR2 sequences are SGHRS and YFSETQ. The V and J ends lost 1 base and 4 bases respectively, with 11 bases between them.

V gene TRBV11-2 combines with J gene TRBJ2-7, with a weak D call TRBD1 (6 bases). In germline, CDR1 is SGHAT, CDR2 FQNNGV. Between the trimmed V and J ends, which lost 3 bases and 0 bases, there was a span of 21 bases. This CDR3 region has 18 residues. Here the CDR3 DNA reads TGTGCCAGCAGCTTGGATGATGGCCGGGACACATCCTCCTACGAGCAGTACTTC. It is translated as CASSLDDGRDTSSYEQYF.

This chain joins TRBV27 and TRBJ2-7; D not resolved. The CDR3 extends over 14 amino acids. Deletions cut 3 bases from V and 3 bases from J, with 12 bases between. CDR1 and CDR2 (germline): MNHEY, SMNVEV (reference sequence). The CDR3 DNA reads TGTGCCAGCAGTTTTGTAGGAAACCTCTACGAGCAGTACTTC. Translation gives CASSFVGNLYEQYF.

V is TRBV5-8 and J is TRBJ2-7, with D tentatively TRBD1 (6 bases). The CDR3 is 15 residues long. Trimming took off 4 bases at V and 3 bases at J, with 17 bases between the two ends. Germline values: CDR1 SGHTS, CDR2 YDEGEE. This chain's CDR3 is CASSPSGGPIYEQYF. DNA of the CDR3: TGTGCCAGCAGCCCCTCTGGGGGCCCTATCTACGAGCAGTACTTC.

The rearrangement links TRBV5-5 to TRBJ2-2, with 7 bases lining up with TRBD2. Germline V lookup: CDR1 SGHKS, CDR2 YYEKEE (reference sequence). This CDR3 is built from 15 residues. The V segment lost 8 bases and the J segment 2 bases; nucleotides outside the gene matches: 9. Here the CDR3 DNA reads TGTGCCAGTTGGAACCCGGGACTAAACACCGGGGAGCTGTTTTTT. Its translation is CASWNPGLNTGELFF.

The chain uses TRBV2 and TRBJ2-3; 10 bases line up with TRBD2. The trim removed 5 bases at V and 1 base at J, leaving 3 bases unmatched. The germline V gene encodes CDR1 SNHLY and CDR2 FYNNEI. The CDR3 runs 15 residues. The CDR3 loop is CASSPLAGRTDTQYF. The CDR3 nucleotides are TGTGCCAGCAGTCCACTAGCGGGGCGCACAGATACGCAGTATTTT. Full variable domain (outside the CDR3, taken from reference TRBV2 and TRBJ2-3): EPEVTQTPSHQVTQMGQEVILRCVPISNHLYFYWYRQILGQKVEFLVSFYNNEISEKSEIFDDQFSVERPDGSNFTLKIRSTKLEDSAMYFCASSPLAGRTDTQYFGPGTRLTVL.

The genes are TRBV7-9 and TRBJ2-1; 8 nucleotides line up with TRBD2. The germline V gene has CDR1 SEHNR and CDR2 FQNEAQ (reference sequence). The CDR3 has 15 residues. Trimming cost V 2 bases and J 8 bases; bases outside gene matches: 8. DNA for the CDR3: TGTGCCAGCAGCTTATCTGAGCGGGAGTCCCATGAGCAGTTCTTC. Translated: CASSLSERESHEQFF.

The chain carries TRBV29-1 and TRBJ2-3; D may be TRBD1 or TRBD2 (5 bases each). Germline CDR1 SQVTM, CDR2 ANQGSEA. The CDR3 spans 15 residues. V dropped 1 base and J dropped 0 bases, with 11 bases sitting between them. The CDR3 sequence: CSVEGDGPSTDTQYF. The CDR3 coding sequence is TGCAGCGTTGAAGGGGACGGACCTAGCACAGATACGCAGTATTTT.